This T cell receptor beta chain was found in a study of vaccination and CD4 T cells after COVID-19. At the level of the study: Overlapping SARS-CoV-2, HCoV-NL63, HCoV-OC43 and HCoV-229E spike peptides were used to stimulate cells.

This CDR3 has 14 amino acids. The V end was cut by 5 bases, the J end by 0 bases, with 14 bases between. Germline V gene lookup returns CDR1 DFQATT and CDR2 SNEGSKA (reference sequence). At the Johns Hopkins FTIC core, DNA taken from cultured CD4+ T cells was sequenced by way of the Oncomine TCR Beta short-read assay. TCRdb redid the calling of the PCR reads with MiXCR, one entry per CDR3 protein. Among about 19,000 distinct CDR3 sequences listed, about 60% were seen once. This clonotype was observed a single time. Antigen specificity is unknown. As to treatment: roughly 10-day PBMC culture with coronavirus spike peptide pools or control peptides (ViraFEST assay).

The chain carries TRBV20-1 and TRBJ2-7; maybe TRBD1 (6 bases). This sequence was found in a human donor who had recovered from COVID-19. Sequenced: CD4+ T cells from blood, cultured in vitro. The CDR3 spells CSAEDSFSSYEQYF. CDR3 sequence (DNA): TGCAGTGCTGAGGACAGTTTTAGCTCCTACGAGCAGTACTTC.